This T cell receptor (beta chain) was captured by sequencing in a study of T cell responses to AZD1222 COVID-19 vaccine. Profiled with immunoSEQ multiplex PCR; TCRdb holds only in-frame clones, not every one. Seen here are 180,000 or so clones, around 89% observed once, and the top ten hold roughly 27%. Per the germline V gene, CDR1 is SGDLS and CDR2 is YYNGEE. Trimming at V came to 4 bases and at J to 3 bases, leaving 3 bases not matched to a gene. The CDR3 totals 16 residues. Here the sequenced sample was peripheral blood, taken 28 days after the second AZD1222 dose. The clonotype was recovered from an adult who received the AZD1222 COVID-19 vaccine. V gene TRBV9 combines with J gene TRBJ2-1; 14 positions agree with TRBD2. The DNA of the CDR3 is TGTGCCAGCAGCCCCGGGACTAGCGGGGGCTACAATGAGCAGTTCTTC. It is translated as CASSPGTSGGYNEQFF.